The clone carrying this TCR beta chain was found a few times. Germline V gene lookup returns CDR1 SGHRS and CDR2 YFSETQ. This CDR3 has 15 residues. Deletions cut 1 base from V and 7 bases from J, with 15 bases between. This sample is part of a study of CD8 T cells in ankylosing spondylitis. In making TCR beta libraries, quantitative 5'-RACE with molecular barcodes was used. TCRdb re-called the 5' RACE reads with MiXCR, one entry per CDR3 protein. Of 220,000 or so distinct CDR3 sequences detected, more than 9% appear once; the ten largest clones hold 21%. The receptor's source is a male donor with ankylosing spondylitis or in good health (not recorded which). The chain uses TRBV5-1 and TRBJ2-1; possible D gene TRBD1, 8 bases. Sequencing was done on a sample of blood, either unsorted or a sorted T cell fraction (not recorded which). The CDR3 sequence: CASSLQGAGENEQFF. The CDR3 DNA sequence: TGCGCCAGCAGCTTGCAGGGGGCGGGGGAGAATGAGCAGTTCTTC. Filled out from reference TRBV5-1 and TRBJ2-1, the complete variable domain reads KAGVTQTPRYLIKTRGQQVTLSCSPISGHRSVSWYQQTPGQGLQFLFEYFSETQRNKGNFPGRFSGRQFSNSRSEMNVSTLELGDSALYLCASSLQGAGENEQFFGPGTRLTVL.